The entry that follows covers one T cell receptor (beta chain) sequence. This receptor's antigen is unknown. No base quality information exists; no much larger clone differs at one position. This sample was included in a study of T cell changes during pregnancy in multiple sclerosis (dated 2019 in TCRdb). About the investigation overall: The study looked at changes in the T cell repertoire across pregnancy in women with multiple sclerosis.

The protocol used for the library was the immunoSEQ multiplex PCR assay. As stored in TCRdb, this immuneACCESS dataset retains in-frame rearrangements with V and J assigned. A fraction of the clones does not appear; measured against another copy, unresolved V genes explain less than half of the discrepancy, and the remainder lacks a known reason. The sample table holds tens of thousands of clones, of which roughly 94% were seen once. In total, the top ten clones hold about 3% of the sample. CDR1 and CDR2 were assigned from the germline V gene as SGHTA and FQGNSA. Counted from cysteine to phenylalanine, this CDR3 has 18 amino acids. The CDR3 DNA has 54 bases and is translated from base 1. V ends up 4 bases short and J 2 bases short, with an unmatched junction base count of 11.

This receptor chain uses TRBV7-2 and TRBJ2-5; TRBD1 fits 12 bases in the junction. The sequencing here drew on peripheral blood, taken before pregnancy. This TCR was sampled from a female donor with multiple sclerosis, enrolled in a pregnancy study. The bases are TGTGCCAGCAGCTCGGGACAGGGGGCTAGGACCAATCAAGAGACCCAGTACTTC. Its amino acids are CASSSGQGARTNQETQYF.